This paragraph reports one TCR beta chain. Its antigen is not identified. Findings and limits, study-wide: Greatest tumor Treg TCR overlap was with tumor naive CD4+ cells. The larger-cohort validation was restricted to a single TCR beta V-J rearrangement rather than whole repertoires. In terms of TCR gene usage, tumor memory CD4+ T cells clustered together with blood and lymph node memory CD4+ cells, as well as with lymph node naive CD4+ cells.

Germline V lookup: CDR1 SGHRS, CDR2 YFSETQ. V lost 4 bases to trimming and J lost 1 base, with 11 bases between them. The CDR3 sequence is 14 residues long. After constant-region reverse-primer amplification, full-length variable regions underwent semi-nested PCR with Nested Universal Primer A. TCRdb reprocessed the 5' RACE reads with MiXCR, giving one entry per CDR3 protein. The table lists more than 45,000 distinct CDR3 sequences, 28% of them singletons. This clonotype originated in a female donor with breast cancer. Sequencing was carried out using tumor-infiltrating memory CD4+ T cells sorted from the breast tumor. As to subset: memory CD4+ T cells, CD4+CD45RO+CD25-. The chain links TRBV5-1 to TRBJ1-1; D possibly corresponds to TRBD1 (5 bases). The CDR3 region is CASSPQTENTEAFF. CDR3 nucleotides: TGCGCCAGCAGCCCACAGACAGAGAACACTGAAGCTTTCTTT.